This note documents a single T cell receptor (beta chain) sequence. It has no known antigen specificity. No base qualities exist here, and no much larger clone lies one base off it. Library preparation used the immunoSEQ multiplex PCR assay. The multiplex PCR relied on a mix of 60 forward primers for TCR Vbeta segments and 13 reverse primers for TCR Jbeta segments. The CDR3 region of rearranged TCR beta genes was amplified from genomic DNA with a multiplex PCR assay. The amplified TCR beta libraries were sequenced on the Illumina HiSeq System as 87-base-pair reads. On the study's bioinformatics: In a later analysis, 70 million to 95 million unique TCR beta chains were counted across the approximately 670 repertoires, and some 10 million of these chains were shared by at least two donors. A nearest-neighbor algorithm error-corrected the raw reads and collapsed the reads into unique sequences, merging closely related sequences to remove PCR and sequencing errors. CDR3 sequences were aligned to IMGT reference sequences to assign V, D and J gene segments. For a sequence to be retained, at least a six-nucleotide match to both a V gene segment and a J gene segment was required. A rearrangement counted as productive if the CDR3 had no stop codons and remained in frame with V and J, and every other rearrangement counted as non-productive. CDR3 was defined by IMGT convention, running from the second conserved V-encoded cysteine to the conserved J-encoded phenylalanine. The earlier analysis of about 610 of the donors excluded sequences that lacked an unambiguous match to a single V gene segment. In an earlier analysis of approximately 550 of the donors, V segments were called functional above 56.7% productive rearrangements and were called segregating when the between-donor standard deviation exceeded 5%. A statistical classification framework was built for diagnosing cytomegalovirus status from the catalog of TCR beta chain sequences. In a later analysis, TCR nucleotide sequences were compared against IMGT/GENE-DB human TR gene sequences so that V and J genes could be assigned. The TCRdist pipeline was used in a later analysis to assign CDR3 sequences and most-parsimonious VDJ recombination scenarios. A later analysis defined each TCR beta chain by its CDR3 amino acid sequence plus V-gene family, and excluded reads lacking a unique V-gene family. To address suspected cross-contamination and a sequencing artifact, a later analysis removed under 600 highly shared, low-generation-probability nucleotide sequences. For each public chain, a later analysis derived a clonal expansion index from normalized ranks of inferred template counts within each repertoire. A later analysis computed generation probabilities with a VDJ recombination model fitted to out-of-frame rearrangements, and checked the results against IGoR. In a later analysis, TCR-TCR, TCR-HLA and TCR-CMV co-occurrence was scored with hypergeometric tests, and a repertoire-size bias correction was applied to TCR pairs. False discovery rates were estimated in a later analysis by permuting HLA or CMV assignments 20 times. A later analysis grouped co-occurring TCRs with DBSCAN, adding TCRdist sequence similarity when clustering within HLA-allele-positive subsets. Repertoires with fewer than 30,000 or more than 120,000 public chains, plus five repertoires with anomalous nucleotide sharing, were excluded from co-occurrence clustering. TCRdb holds this immuneACCESS table with in-frame rearrangements only. Some clones are missing; in checked studies, unresolved V genes explain under half, and the rest has no known cause. Clonal size and the V and J genes are those of that table, whereas D and trimming came from the DNA. The sample contains about 130,000 clones, approximately 81% of them found a single time. The top ten clonotypes cover approximately 4% of the sample.

Between the V and J ends, shortened by 1 base and 8 bases respectively, the junction contains 11 bases. Counted from cysteine to phenylalanine, this CDR3 has 14 amino acids. The read is trimmed to its CDR3 DNA, 42 bases read in frame from base 1. CDR1 and CDR2 are read off the germline V gene as SGHTA and FQGNSA. The cohort consisted of approximately 690 healthy bone marrow donors. Cohort members were all nominally healthy when sampled, although unrecorded immune exposures were likely present. The donor was CMV seropositive and belonged to the group of around 300 seropositive cohort members. Each donor provided a peripheral blood sample, and peripheral blood mononuclear cells were used for TCR beta sequencing. The Qiagen DNeasy Blood Extraction Kit was used to extract genomic DNA from the blood cell samples. This entry belongs to a study of cytomegalovirus exposure and HLA in healthy donors (dated by TCRdb to 2015 to 2018). About the investigation overall: An earlier analysis of roughly 610 of the donors reported 276 Gb of sequence data and 117 million unique TCR beta sequences obtained from about 179 million T cells. About 300 gigabases of sequencing data and around 87 million unique TCR sequences were included in an early release covering around 650 HLA-typed donors. Among the roughly 410 genotyped donors, around 81% belonged to the genetic ancestry cluster associated with self-reported Caucasian donors. The study aimed to test whether cataloging public T cell receptors could reveal signatures of past pathogen exposure. Using immunosequencing, the study profiled T cell repertoires from around 670 subjects and related those repertoires to cytomegalovirus serostatus. Besides the first cohort of under 700 subjects, a separate validation cohort made up of 120 different subjects was used. To predict cytomegalovirus infection status, the study brought together high-throughput TCR immunosequencing, statistical association of individual TCRs with disease status, and machine learning. In a later analysis, previously published TCR beta repertoires from hundreds of donors were re-analyzed and high-resolution HLA genotyping was added so that TCR occurrence patterns could be studied. Rather than drawing on any new phenotypic data, the later analysis identified candidate immune exposures from TCR beta sequences and the way those sequences occurred across donors. An earlier analysis of around 580 of the donors used high-throughput TCR beta sequencing to judge whether each TCR beta V gene segment behaved as functional or pseudogenic. Donor age, sex, ethnicity and CMV serostatus were compiled alongside the repertoire data. Genome-wide SNP genotypes for about 65% of the roughly 670 donors were used in a later genetic analysis, which treated that subset as a discovery cohort. Every repertoire in the discovery cohort had been generated on one and the same sequencing platform. Both class I and class II loci were covered by HLA typing, at four-digit resolution. Typing coverage varied by locus: about 629-630 donors for A, B, C, DRB1 and DQB1; approximately 500 for DQA1; approximately 610 for DPA1; approximately 470 for DPB1. Five DR-DQ haplotypes were handled as single units for association and clustering, since linkage in the cohort was strong. On average, approximately 250,000 unique TCR beta nucleotide sequences were sequenced per donor among a few hundred genotyped donors of the cohort, with around 19% of those sequences being non-productive.

Summary of the overall study and its limitations: In a later genetic analysis, a missense DCLRE1C variant was associated with V-gene and J-gene trimming of TCR beta chains, and the association was replicated in an independent cohort. According to a later genetic analysis, donors in an Asian-associated ancestry cluster had fewer N-insertions in productive TCRs than the approximately 670-donor mean. In this cohort, only TCR beta chains were sequenced, and detectable features were limited by the absence of alpha or paired-chain data. In a later analysis, most CMV-associated TCR beta chains were found to appear HLA-restricted, with HLA associations seemingly driven largely by CMV exposure. Strong co-occurrence of HLA alleles, especially DR and DQ, made assigning TCR associations to individual alleles difficult. A cluster of highly shared sequence variants was judged likely to be a technical artifact of the sequencing pipeline. A later analysis associated about 16,000 TCR beta sequences with specific HLA alleles at a false discovery rate of 0.05. Some 16 rarely observed V segments, including chromosome 9 orphons, were excluded from the earlier analysis of several hundred of the donors because counts were too low. According to a later analysis, TCR association rates differed among HLA loci, with DRB1 alleles showing the most associated TCRs and HLA-C alleles showing the fewest. In the study, about 150 TCR beta chains were listed as associated with cytomegalovirus. Most TCR sequences were observed very rarely across donors, whereas some public TCRs were present in many individuals. Broadly in line with IMGT annotations, most TCR beta V segments showed up in productive rearrangements about 87% or about 30% of the time in an earlier analysis of about 500 of the donors. Because HLA typing was missing for some donors at each locus, association tests included only the typed subset. According to a later analysis, parvovirus B19, influenza, CMV and Epstein-Barr virus appeared linked to several top co-occurrence clusters. The authors suggested that the approach could potentially be generalized to other disease states and immunological phenotypes. A further reported finding was that TCR beta sequences accurately predicted the HLA-A and HLA-B alleles for most subjects in the first cohort. Roughly uniform sequencing depth across donors was assumed in presence/absence analyses, although this assumption may not hold. Linkage disequilibrium might explain the correlated functional status among segregating V segments, but an unknown experimental factor could not be ruled out. A later analysis found that HLA-associated TCR beta chains were more clonally expanded and had lower generation probabilities than equally common non-associated chains. Immune exposure information for the cohort was limited to CMV serostatus. Three of the identified cytomegalovirus-associated TCR beta chains were confirmed in vitro to be specific for cytomegalovirus antigens. In both the original and validation cohorts, the classifier was reported to diagnose cytomegalovirus status with high specificity and sensitivity. The 87-base-pair reads could not distinguish some IMGT-functional V segments, including TRBV6-2 and TRBV6-3, so those segments were excluded.

The source material was PBMCs. This receptor was obtained from a young man in good health and CMV-seropositive. The sequence is built from TRBV7-2 and TRBJ1-4; TRBD1 is a weak D gene call, 6 bases matching. At the DNA level, the sequence is TGTGCCAGCAGCTTAGGATCCCAGGGGGAAAAACTGTTTTTT. This sequence encodes CASSLGSQGEKLFF.